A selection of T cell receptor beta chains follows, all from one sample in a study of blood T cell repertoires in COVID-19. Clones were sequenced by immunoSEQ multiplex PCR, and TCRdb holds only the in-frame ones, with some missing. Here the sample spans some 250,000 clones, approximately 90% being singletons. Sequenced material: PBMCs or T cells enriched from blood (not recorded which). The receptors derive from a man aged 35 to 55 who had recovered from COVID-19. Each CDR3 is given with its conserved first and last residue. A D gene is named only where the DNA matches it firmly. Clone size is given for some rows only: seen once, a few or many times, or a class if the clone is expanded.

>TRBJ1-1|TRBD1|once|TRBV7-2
TGTGCCAGCAGCGGCCGGGACAGGGTAAACACTGAAGCTTTCTTT
CASSGRDRVNTEAFF
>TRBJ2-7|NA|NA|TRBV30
TGTGCCTGGGACAGCTACGAGCAGTACTTC
CAWDSYEQYF
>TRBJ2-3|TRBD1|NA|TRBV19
TGTGCCAGTAGTATTTTTTGGACCGGGACAGAGAGCACAGATACGCAGTATTTT
CASSIFWTGTESTDTQYF
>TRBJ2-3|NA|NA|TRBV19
TGTGCCAGTAGCCGTGCGGTCGGTCCCACAGATACGCAGTATTTT
CASSRAVGPTDTQYF
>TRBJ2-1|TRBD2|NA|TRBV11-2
TGTGCCAGCAGCCGGGGACTAGCGGGGGGCGACAATGAGCAGTTCTTC
CASSRGLAGGDNEQFF
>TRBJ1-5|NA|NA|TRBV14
TGTGCCAGCAGCCAAGACGGGAATCAGCCCCAGCATTTT
CASSQDGNQPQHF
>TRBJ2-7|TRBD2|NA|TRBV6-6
TGTGCCAGCAGTTTACCCTCGTCTAGCGGGGGAGACGAGCAGTACTTC
CASSLPSSSGGDEQYF
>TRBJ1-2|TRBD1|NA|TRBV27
TGTGCCAGCAGTCCAGGGACAGGGGCCCCCTATGGCTACACCTTC
CASSPGTGAPYGYTF
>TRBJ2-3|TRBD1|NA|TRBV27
TGTGCCAGCAGTATAGTCCCGGGACAGGTCCGGGGGTCTACGCAGTATTTT
CASSIVPGQVRGSTQYF
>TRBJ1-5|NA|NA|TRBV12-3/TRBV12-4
TGTGCCAGCAGTTCAGTTAGCAATCAGCCCCAGCATTTT
CASSSVSNQPQHF
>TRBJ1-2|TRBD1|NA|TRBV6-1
TGTGCCAGCAGTGAAGCGACAGGGAGAAACTATGGCTACACCTTC
CASSEATGRNYGYTF
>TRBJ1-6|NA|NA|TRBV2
TGTGCCAGCAGAGCAGGGATTAATTCACCCCTCCACTTT
CASRAGINSPLHF
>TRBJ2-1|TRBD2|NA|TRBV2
TGTGCCAGGCACTCTAGCGGGGCTTACAATGAGCAGTTCTTC
CARHSSGAYNEQFF
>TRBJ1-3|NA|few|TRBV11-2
TGTGCCAGCAGCTCACGAACAGGACGCCCTGGAAACACCATATATTTT
CASSSRTGRPGNTIYF
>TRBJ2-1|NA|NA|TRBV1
TGCACCAGCCCCCCGGGGGAGTACTACAATGAGCAGTTCTTC
CTSPPGEYYNEQFF